This is a list of T cell receptor beta chains from one sample in a study of cytomegalovirus exposure and HLA in healthy donors. Sequencing was performed with immunoSEQ multiplex PCR; in TCRdb, only in-frame clones are kept and a portion is missing. Of 140,000 to 150,000 clones listed, just over 65% were seen once; the top ten hold roughly 6%. Input material: PBMCs. These receptors originate from a woman aged 55-70 years in good health and CMV-seronegative. Each CDR3 is given with its conserved first and last residue. Fields, in order: clone size, V gene, D gene, J gene, CDR3 DNA, CDR3 protein. D genes are given only for firm matches. Clone size is not always given. Where it is, it says once, few, many or a class for expanded clones.

few	TRBV21-1	.	TRBJ2-7	TGTGCCAGCCACCACCCGGGACAGGGGGGCGAGCAGTACTTC	CASHHPGQGGEQYF
few	TRBV27	.	TRBJ2-5	TGTGCCAGCAGTTTATCGACTTGGGAGACCCAGTACTTC	CASSLSTWETQYF
.	TRBV9	TRBD2	TRBJ2-7	TGTGCCAGCAGCGTAGGCGGGGGTGGTTACGAGCAGTACTTC	CASSVGGGGYEQYF
.	TRBV19	TRBD1	TRBJ2-5	TGTGCCAGTAGTACCGGGACAGGGGGCGGAGAGACCCAGTACTTC	CASSTGTGGGETQYF
few	TRBV28	.	TRBJ1-1	TGTGCCAGCGGGTTAGCGGGGCGCGGAATCACTGAAGCTTTCTTT	CASGLAGRGITEAFF
.	TRBV11-2	.	TRBJ1-2	TGTGCCAGCAGCTTAGCTCTCTCGAGCTATGGCTACACCTTC	CASSLALSSYGYTF
few	TRBV5-1	TRBD2	TRBJ2-7	TGCGCCAGCAGCCACGGGACTAGCGGGGGCTTATCCTACGAGCAGTACTTC	CASSHGTSGGLSYEQYF
.	TRBV5-1	.	TRBJ2-7	TGCGCCAGCAGCTTGGTCCTCAGGTCCCCGGGGGAGCAGTACTTC	CASSLVLRSPGEQYF
.	TRBV7-8	.	TRBJ2-1	TGTGCCAGCAGCTTAGCGCGGGTCTACAATGAGCAGTTCTTC	CASSLARVYNEQFF
few	TRBV28	.	TRBJ2-5	TGTGCCAGCACATGGGGGGGCTGGGAGACCCAGTACTTC	CASTWGGWETQYF
few	TRBV7-2	.	TRBJ2-3	TGTGCCAGCAGCTTAGGTCCAGGGACGCAGTATTTT	CASSLGPGTQYF
.	TRBV4-1	TRBD2	TRBJ2-3	TGCGCCAGCAGTATGAGCGGGGGGGCTAGGACAGATACGCAGTATTTT	CASSMSGGARTDTQYF
.	TRBV2	.	TRBJ2-3	TGTGCCAGCAGTCGGGACATCATCACAGATACGCAGTATTTT	CASSRDIITDTQYF
few	TRBV5-1	TRBD2	TRBJ2-7	TGCGCCAGCAGCTTGGGGGGGGGAGGCACCTACGAGCAGTACTTC	CASSLGGGGTYEQYF
.	TRBV5-1	TRBD1	TRBJ2-1	TGCGCCAGCAGCTTGACAGGGGGCCCTTACAATGAGCAGTTCTTC	CASSLTGGPYNEQFF
.	TRBV23-1	.	TRBJ1-2	TGCGCCAGCTTCCGGGACACCCCTTTTGCTAACTATGGCTACACCTTC	CASFRDTPFANYGYTF
.	TRBV7-2	.	TRBJ2-5	TGTGCCAGCAGCTTAGGAGGGTCCCAAGAGACCCAGTACTTC	CASSLGGSQETQYF
.	TRBV7-9	TRBD1	TRBJ1-3	TGTGCCAGCAGCTTAGGACAGGGGCGCTCTGGAAACACCATATATTTT	CASSLGQGRSGNTIYF
.	TRBV5-1	.	TRBJ2-3	TGCGCCAGCGCTACCCTAGCGTCGAGCACAGATACGCAGTATTTT	CASATLASSTDTQYF
once	TRBV7-9	.	TRBJ2-2	TGTTCCAGCAGCTTAGGACAGCCAACGGGCACCGGGGAGCTGTTTTTT	CSSSLGQPTGTGELFF
.	TRBV5-1	TRBD1	TRBJ1-2	TGCGCCAGCAGCCTCGGACAGGGACGGGTTTGGTACACCTTC	CASSLGQGRVWYTF
.	TRBV5-4	TRBD2	TRBJ2-1	TGTGCCAGCAGCTCGTCGGGAGGGGCAAATGAGCAGTTCTTC	CASSSSGGANEQFF
.	TRBV4-1	.	TRBJ1-3	TGCGCCAGCAGCCAAGACCAGGGATCAGGAAACACCATATATTTT	CASSQDQGSGNTIYF
.	TRBV5-4	.	TRBJ1-2	TGTGCCAGCAGGCCGGACGGCGGGGGAGCCTATGGCTACACCTTC	CASRPDGGGAYGYTF
.	TRBV10-2	.	TRBJ1-1	TGCGCCAGCTCTGAGGGGGAGGGCACTGAAGCTTTCTTT	CASSEGEGTEAFF
.	TRBV19	TRBD2	TRBJ2-4	TGTGCCAGTAGTATCGGTCTAGCGGGAGGGAGGTCCAAAAACATTCAGTACTTC	CASSIGLAGGRSKNIQYF
.	TRBV5-1	.	TRBJ1-1	TGCGCCAGCAGCCCGAGTGGGGCAGGGAACACTGAAGCTTTCTTT	CASSPSGAGNTEAFF
.	TRBV7-9	TRBD1	TRBJ2-5	TGTGCCGCCCGAGGGACAGACCAAGAGACCCAGTACTTC	CAARGTDQETQYF
.	TRBV7-2	.	TRBJ2-7	TGTGCCAGCTCAACAGGCTACGAGCAGTACTTC	CASSTGYEQYF
.	TRBV9	TRBD2	TRBJ2-7	TGTGCCAGCAGCGTAGTGGTAGCGGGCGAGCAGTACTTC	CASSVVVAGEQYF
few	TRBV19	TRBD1	TRBJ1-5	TGTGCCAGTAGTCTCCAGACAGGGTATCAGCCCCAGCATTTT	CASSLQTGYQPQHF
.	TRBV5-4	TRBD1	TRBJ1-2	TGTGCCAGCAGCTTGAGAGGGACAGCCGGTCGATTGGACTATGGCTACACCTTC	CASSLRGTAGRLDYGYTF
.	TRBV7-9	.	TRBJ1-1	TGTTCCAGCCGGGAGCCGCGCACTGAAGCTTTCTTT	CSSREPRTEAFF
few	TRBV7-9	TRBD2	TRBJ2-1	TGTGCCAGCAGCTTAGTGCGGGAGAGTGAGCAGTTCTTC	CASSLVRESEQFF
.	TRBV13	.	TRBJ1-1	TGTGCCAGCACCACAGGGCCTCTCCGGTCAGCTTTCTTT	CASTTGPLRSAFF
few	TRBV7-2	.	TRBJ2-5	TGTGCCAGCAGCTTAGCGCCCGCGAGTAACCAGTACTTC	CASSLAPASNQYF
.	TRBV5-6	.	TRBJ2-7	TGTGCCAGCAGTTCCCTTCGGGACACCACCTACGAGCAGTACTTC	CASSSLRDTTYEQYF
.	TRBV15	.	TRBJ1-5	TGTGCCACCAGCAGAGATTCGGGGAGGCGCCAAAGTCAGCCCCAGCATTTT	CATSRDSGRRQSQPQHF
few	TRBV19	.	TRBJ2-1	TGTGCCAGTAGTATGGCCAGTGAGCAGTTCTTC	CASSMASEQFF
.	TRBV21-1	.	TRBJ2-7	TGTGCCAGCAGCACGCAGGGGCCGCCGGGGGAGCAGTACTTC	CASSTQGPPGEQYF
.	TRBV7-2	.	TRBJ2-3	TGTGCCAGCAGCTTAGGAGAGCAATTCACAGATACGCAGTATTTT	CASSLGEQFTDTQYF